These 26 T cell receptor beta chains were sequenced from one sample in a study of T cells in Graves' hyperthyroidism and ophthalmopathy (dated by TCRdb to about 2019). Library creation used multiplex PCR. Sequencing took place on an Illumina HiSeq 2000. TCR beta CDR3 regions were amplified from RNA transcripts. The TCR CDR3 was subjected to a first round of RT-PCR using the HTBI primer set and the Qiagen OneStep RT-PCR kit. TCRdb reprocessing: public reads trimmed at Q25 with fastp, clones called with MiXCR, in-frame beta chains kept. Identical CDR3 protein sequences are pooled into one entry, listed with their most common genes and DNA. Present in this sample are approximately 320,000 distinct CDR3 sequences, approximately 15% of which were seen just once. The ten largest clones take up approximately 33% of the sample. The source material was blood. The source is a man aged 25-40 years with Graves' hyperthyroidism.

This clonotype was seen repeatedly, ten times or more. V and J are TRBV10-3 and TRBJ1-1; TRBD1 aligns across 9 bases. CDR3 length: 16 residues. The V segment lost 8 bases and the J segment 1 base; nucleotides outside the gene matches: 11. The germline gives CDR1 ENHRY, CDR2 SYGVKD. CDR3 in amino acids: CAILGEGQGTNTEAFF. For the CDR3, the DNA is TGTGCCATCTTAGGCGAGGGACAGGGAACGAACACTGAAGCTTTCTTT.

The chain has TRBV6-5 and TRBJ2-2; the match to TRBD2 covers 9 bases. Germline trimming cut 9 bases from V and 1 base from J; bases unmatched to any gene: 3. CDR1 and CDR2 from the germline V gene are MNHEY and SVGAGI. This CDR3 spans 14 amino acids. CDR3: CASRLAENTGELFF. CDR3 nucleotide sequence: TGTGCCAGTCGACTAGCGGAGAACACCGGGGAGCTGTTTTTT.

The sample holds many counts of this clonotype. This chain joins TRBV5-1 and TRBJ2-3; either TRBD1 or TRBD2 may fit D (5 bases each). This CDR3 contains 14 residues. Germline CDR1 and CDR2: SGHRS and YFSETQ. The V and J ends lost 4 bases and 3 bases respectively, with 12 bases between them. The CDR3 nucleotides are TGCGCCAGCAGCCCCCCTGGGGGTACAGATACGCAGTATTTT. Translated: CASSPPGGTDTQYF. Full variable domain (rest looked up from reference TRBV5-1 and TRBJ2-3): KAGVTQTPRYLIKTRGQQVTLSCSPISGHRSVSWYQQTPGQGLQFLFEYFSETQRNKGNFPGRFSGRQFSNSRSEMNVSTLELGDSALYLCASSPPGGTDTQYFGPGTRLTVL.

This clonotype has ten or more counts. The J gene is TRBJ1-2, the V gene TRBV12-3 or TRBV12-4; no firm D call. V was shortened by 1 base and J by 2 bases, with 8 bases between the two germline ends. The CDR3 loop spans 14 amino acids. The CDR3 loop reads CASSLGALNYGYTF. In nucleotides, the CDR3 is TGTGCCAGCAGTTTAGGGGCGTTGAACTATGGCTACACCTTC.

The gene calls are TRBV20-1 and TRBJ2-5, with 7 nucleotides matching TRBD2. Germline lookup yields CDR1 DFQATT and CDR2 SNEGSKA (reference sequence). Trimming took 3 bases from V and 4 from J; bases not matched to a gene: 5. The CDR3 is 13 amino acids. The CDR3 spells CSASRLAGETQYF. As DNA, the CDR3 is TGCAGTGCTAGCCGACTAGCTGGAGAGACCCAGTACTTC.

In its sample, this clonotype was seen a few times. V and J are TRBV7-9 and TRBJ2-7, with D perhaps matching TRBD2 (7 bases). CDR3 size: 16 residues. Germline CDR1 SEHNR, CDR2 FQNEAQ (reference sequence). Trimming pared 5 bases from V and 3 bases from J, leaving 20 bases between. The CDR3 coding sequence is TGTGCCAGCAGCCCTACCGGGGGGCGGGATTACTACGAGCAGTACTTC. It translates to CASSPTGGRDYYEQYF. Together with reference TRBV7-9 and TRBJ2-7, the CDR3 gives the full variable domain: DTGVSQNPRHKITKRGQNVTFRCDPISEHNRLYWYRQTLGQGPEFLTYFQNEAQLEKSRLLSDRFSAERPKGSFSTLEIQRTEQGDSAMYLCASSPTGGRDYYEQYFGPGTRLTVT.

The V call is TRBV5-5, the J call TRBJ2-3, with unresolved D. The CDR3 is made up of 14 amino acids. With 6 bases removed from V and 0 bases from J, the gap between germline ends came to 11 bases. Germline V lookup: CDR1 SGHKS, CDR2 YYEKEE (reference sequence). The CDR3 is CASNWGTSTDTQYF. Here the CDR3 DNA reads TGTGCCAGCAATTGGGGAACTAGCACAGATACGCAGTATTTT.

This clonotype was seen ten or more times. In nucleotides, the CDR3 is TGTGCCAGTAAAAGACAGGGCCGGTGGGACACTGAAGCTTTCTTT. Residues: CASKRQGRWDTEAFF. The chain combines TRBV28 with TRBJ1-1; TRBD1 agrees at 7 bases. CDR3 length: 15 amino acids. Unmatched junction bases numbered 13, after V lost 9 bases and J lost 3 bases. CDR1 MDHEN and CDR2 SYDVKM come from the germline V gene.

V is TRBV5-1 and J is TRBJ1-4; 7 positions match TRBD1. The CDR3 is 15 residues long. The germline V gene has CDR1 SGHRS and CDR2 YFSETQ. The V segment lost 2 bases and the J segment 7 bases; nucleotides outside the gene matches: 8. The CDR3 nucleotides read TGCGCCAGCAGCTTCCAGGGGGAAGAGAGTGAAAAACTGTTTTTT. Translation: CASSFQGEESEKLFF.

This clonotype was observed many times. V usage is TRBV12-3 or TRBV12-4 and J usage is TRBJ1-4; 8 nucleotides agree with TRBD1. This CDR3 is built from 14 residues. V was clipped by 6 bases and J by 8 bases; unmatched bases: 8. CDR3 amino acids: CASSPGQGREKLFF. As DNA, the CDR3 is TGTGCCAGCAGCCCCGGACAGGGTAGGGAAAAACTGTTTTTT.

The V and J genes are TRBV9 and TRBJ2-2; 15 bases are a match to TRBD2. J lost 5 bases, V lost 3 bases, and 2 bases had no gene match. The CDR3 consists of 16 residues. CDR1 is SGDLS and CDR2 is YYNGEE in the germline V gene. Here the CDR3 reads CASSAGTSGRTGELFF. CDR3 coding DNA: TGTGCCAGCAGCGCCGGGACTAGCGGGAGGACCGGGGAGCTGTTTTTT.

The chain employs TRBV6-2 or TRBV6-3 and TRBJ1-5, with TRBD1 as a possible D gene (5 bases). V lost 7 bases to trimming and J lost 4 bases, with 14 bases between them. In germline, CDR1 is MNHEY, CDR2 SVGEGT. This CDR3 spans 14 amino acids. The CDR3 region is CASKSGWSNQPQHF. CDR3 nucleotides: TGTGCCAGCAAATCAGGGTGGTCAAATCAGCCCCAGCATTTT.

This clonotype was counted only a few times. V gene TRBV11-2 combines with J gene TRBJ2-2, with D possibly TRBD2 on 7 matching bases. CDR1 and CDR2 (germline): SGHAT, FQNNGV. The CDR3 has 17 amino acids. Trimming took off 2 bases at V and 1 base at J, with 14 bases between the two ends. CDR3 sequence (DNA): TGTGCCAGCAGCTTACCCCGGGGGGCCGTGAACACCGGGGAGCTGTTTTTT. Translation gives CASSLPRGAVNTGELFF.

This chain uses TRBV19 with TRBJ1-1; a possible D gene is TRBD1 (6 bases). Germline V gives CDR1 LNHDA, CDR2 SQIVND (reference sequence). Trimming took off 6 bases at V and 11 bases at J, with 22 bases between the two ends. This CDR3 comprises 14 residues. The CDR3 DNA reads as TGTGCCAGTAGCTCAAAGGGGAGGGGGACCAGCGCTTTCTTT. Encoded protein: CASSSKGRGTSAFF.

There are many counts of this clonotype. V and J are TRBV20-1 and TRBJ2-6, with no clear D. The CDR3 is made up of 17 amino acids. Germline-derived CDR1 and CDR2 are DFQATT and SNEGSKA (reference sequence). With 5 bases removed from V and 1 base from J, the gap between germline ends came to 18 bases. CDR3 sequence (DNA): TGCAGTGCTCCCTTTTGGCGGATAGCTTCTGGGGCCAACGTCCTGACTTTC. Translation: CSAPFWRIASGANVLTF.

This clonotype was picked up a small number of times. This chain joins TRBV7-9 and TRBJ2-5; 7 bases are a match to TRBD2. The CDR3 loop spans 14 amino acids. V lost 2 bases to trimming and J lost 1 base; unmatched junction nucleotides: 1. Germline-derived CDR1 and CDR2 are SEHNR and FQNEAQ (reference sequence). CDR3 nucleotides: TGTGCCAGCAGCTTAAGACTAGCCCAAGAGACCCAGTACTTC. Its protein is CASSLRLAQETQYF.

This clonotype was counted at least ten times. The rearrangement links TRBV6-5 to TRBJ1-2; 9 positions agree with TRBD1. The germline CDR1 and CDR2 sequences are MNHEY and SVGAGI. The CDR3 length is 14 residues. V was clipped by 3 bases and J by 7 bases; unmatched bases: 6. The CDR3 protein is CASSYADRGGGYTF. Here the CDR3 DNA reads TGTGCCAGCAGTTATGCAGACAGGGGGGGTGGCTACACCTTC.

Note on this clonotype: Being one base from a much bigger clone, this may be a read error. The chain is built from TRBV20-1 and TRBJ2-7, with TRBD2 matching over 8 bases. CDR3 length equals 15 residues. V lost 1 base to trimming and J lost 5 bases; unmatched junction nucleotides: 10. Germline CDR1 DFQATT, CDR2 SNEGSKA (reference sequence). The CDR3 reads CSARAHTSGNHEQYF. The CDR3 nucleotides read TGCAGTGCTAGAGCCCACACTAGCGGTAACCACGAGCAGTACTTC.

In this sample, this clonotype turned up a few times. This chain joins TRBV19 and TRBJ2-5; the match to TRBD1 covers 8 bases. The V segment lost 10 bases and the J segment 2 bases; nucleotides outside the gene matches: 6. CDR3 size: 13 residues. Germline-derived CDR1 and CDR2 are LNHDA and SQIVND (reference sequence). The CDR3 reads CATNDRGQETQYF. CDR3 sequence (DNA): TGTGCCACTAATGACAGGGGTCAAGAGACCCAGTACTTC.

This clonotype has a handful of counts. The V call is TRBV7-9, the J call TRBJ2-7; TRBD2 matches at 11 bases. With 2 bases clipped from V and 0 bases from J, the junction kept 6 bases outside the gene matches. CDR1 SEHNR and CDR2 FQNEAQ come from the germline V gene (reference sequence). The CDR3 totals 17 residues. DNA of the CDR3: TGTGCCAGCAGCTTAACTAGCGGGAGCCCAAGCTCCTACGAGCAGTACTTC. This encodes CASSLTSGSPSSYEQYF.

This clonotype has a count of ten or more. CDR3: CASSWGRTLGETQYF. The CDR3 coding sequence is TGTGCCAGCAGCTGGGGACGCACGTTGGGGGAGACCCAGTACTTC. This rearrangement joins TRBV7-9 to TRBJ2-5; D may be TRBD1 or TRBD2 (5 bases each). This CDR3 has 15 residues. The germline CDR1 and CDR2 sequences are SEHNR and FQNEAQ (reference sequence). The V and J ends lost 4 bases and 5 bases respectively, with 17 bases between them.

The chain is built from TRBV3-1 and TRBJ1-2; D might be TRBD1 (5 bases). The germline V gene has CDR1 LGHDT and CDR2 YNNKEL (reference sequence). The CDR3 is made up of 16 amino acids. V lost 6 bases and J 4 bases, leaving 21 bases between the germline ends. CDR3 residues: CASSLTPPGGSYGYTF. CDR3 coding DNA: TGTGCCAGCAGTTTAACCCCCCCCGGGGGAAGCTATGGCTACACCTTC. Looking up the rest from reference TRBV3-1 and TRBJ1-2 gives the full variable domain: DTAVSQTPKYLVTQMGNDKSIKCEQNLGHDTMYWYKQDSKKFLKIMFSYNNKELIINETVPNRFSPKSPDKAHLNLHINSLELGDSAVYFCASSLTPPGGSYGYTFGSGTRLTVV.

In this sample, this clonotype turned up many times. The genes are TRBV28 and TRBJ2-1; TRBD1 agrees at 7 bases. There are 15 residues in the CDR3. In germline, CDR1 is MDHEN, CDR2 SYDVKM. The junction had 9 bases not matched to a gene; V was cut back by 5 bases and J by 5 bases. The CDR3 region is CASSQQGTFNNEQFF. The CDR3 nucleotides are TGTGCCAGCAGTCAACAGGGGACGTTTAACAATGAGCAGTTCTTC.

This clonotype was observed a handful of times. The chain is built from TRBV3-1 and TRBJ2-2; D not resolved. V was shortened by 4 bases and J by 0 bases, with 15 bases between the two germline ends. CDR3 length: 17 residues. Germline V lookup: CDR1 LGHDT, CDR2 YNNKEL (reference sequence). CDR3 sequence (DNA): TGTGCCAGCAGCCTTCCGCCGGCCCTCCCGAACACCGGGGAGCTGTTTTTT. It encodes CASSLPPALPNTGELFF.

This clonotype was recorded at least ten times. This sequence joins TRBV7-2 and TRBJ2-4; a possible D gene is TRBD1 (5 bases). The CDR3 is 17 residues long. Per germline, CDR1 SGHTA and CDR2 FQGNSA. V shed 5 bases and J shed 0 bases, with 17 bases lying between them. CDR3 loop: CASSPRQIHLAKNIQYF. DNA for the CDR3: TGTGCCAGCAGCCCCAGACAGATCCACCTAGCCAAAAACATTCAGTACTTC.

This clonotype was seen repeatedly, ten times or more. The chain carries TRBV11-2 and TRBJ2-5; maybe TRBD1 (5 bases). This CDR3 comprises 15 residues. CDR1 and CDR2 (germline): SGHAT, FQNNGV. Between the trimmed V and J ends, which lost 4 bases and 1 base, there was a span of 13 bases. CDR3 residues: CASSSQGNPQETQYF. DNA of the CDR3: TGTGCCAGCAGCTCGCAGGGAAACCCCCAAGAGACCCAGTACTTC.